Below are 10 T cell receptor beta chains sequenced from a single sample in a study of technical replicates of blood from several donors. Repertoires were generated with immunoSEQ multiplex PCR, while TCRdb's copy carries only in-frame clones and drops some. The repertoire holds about 100,000 clones, with almost 96% as singletons. Input material: T cells isolated from PBMCs. The source is a human donor in good health.

This clone occurred once. This sequence joins TRBV6-5 and TRBJ1-5, with 9 bases that match TRBD1. CDR1 MNHEY and CDR2 SVGAGI come from the germline V gene. This CDR3 has 14 amino acids. With 2 bases clipped from V and 4 bases from J, the junction kept 0 bases outside the gene matches. As DNA, the CDR3 is TGTGCCAGCAGTTACGGACAGGGGAATCAGCCCCAGCATTTT. It is translated as CASSYGQGNQPQHF.

The chain uses TRBV7-9 and TRBJ1-4; D is perhaps TRBD1 (6 bases). Germline CDR1 SEHNR, CDR2 FQNEAQ (reference sequence). The CDR3 length is 15 residues. V was trimmed by 5 bases and J by 8 bases, leaving 18 bases between them. The CDR3 sequence: CASSELIQGGEKLFF. Here the CDR3 DNA reads TGTGCCAGCAGCGAACTCATACAGGGAGGGGAAAAACTGTTTTTT.

The rearrangement uses TRBV11-1 and TRBJ1-6; no definite D call. In germline, CDR1 is SGHAT, CDR2 FQDESV (reference sequence). This CDR3 is built from 13 residues. V was shortened by 2 bases and J by 8 bases, with 7 bases between the two germline ends. The CDR3 is CASSLIEDSPLHF. CDR3 bases: TGTGCCAGCAGCTTAATTGAGGATTCACCCCTCCACTTT.

This clone has just one count. The chain couples TRBV9 to TRBJ1-1; D gene unclear. The germline V gene has CDR1 SGDLS and CDR2 YYNGEE. The CDR3 spans 13 residues. Trimming removed 2 bases at V and 1 base at J, with 6 bases between. The CDR3 loop is CASSVTGNTEAFF. The CDR3 DNA sequence: TGTGCCAGCAGCGTCACTGGGAACACTGAAGCTTTCTTT.

This clone has just one count. V usage is TRBV29-1 and J usage is TRBJ2-7; 11 bases align to TRBD2. CDR3 length equals 13 residues. V was clipped by 6 bases and J by 2 bases; unmatched bases: 3. Germline V gene sequence: CDR1 SQVTM, CDR2 ANQGSEA. CDR3 nucleotides: TGCAGCGTAGGGACTAGCGGTACCTACGAGCAGTACTTC. Its protein product is CSVGTSGTYEQYF.

The chain carries TRBV5-4 and TRBJ2-2; D is possibly TRBD2 (5 bases). Trimming removed 0 bases at V and 0 bases at J, with 6 bases between. CDR1 is SGHNT, CDR2 YYREEE, per germline (reference sequence). The CDR3 length is 15 residues. CDR3 region: CASSLEGANTGELFF. The CDR3 region has the DNA TGTGCCAGCAGCTTGGAGGGAGCGAACACCGGGGAGCTGTTTTTT.

The CDR3 nucleotides are TGTGCCAGCAGCCTACGACAGAATAGCTATGGCTACACCTTC. It encodes CASSLRQNSYGYTF. V gene TRBV7-2 combines with J gene TRBJ1-2; tentatively, D is TRBD1 (5 bases). Per the germline V gene, CDR1 is SGHTA and CDR2 is FQGNSA. V gave up 5 bases and J gave up 4 bases, with 14 bases separating them. The CDR3 loop spans 14 amino acids.

The V call is TRBV19, the J call TRBJ2-2; TRBD1 might be the D (8 bases). Looked up from germline, CDR1 is LNHDA and CDR2 is SQIVND (reference sequence). This CDR3 has 14 amino acids. Trimming shortened V by 6 bases and J by 4 bases, and 12 bases separated the two germline ends. CDR3 sequence (DNA): TGTGCCAGTAGGACAGGGGAGGGCACCGGGGAGCTGTTTTTT. It is translated as CASRTGEGTGELFF.

The CDR3: CASRGLWVEQFF. The CDR3 DNA is TGTGCCAGCAGGGGGCTGTGGGTTGAGCAGTTCTTC. The chain employs TRBV27 and TRBJ2-1, with D possibly matching TRBD1 (5 bases). Trimming took 6 bases from V and 9 from J, leaving 12 bases between them. The CDR3 runs 12 residues. Germline lookup yields CDR1 MNHEY and CDR2 SMNVEV (reference sequence).

The gene calls are TRBV4-1 and TRBJ2-5, with TRBD1 matching 8 bases. This CDR3 contains 16 residues. CDR1 MGHRA and CDR2 YSYEKL come from the germline V gene. V shed 1 base, J shed 0 bases, and the junction held 4 bases outside the gene matches. The CDR3 nucleotides read TGCGCCAGCAGCCAAGGACAGGGGATGTACCAAGAGACCCAGTACTTC. This sequence encodes CASSQGQGMYQETQYF.